This T cell receptor beta chain was identified during a study of human T cells and chemical hapten exposure. The time point is: healthy volunteer bleed at 6 weeks. The starting material, unfractionated whole blood, was used for total RNA extraction. This clonotype was detected many times. Trimming removed 5 bases from V and 9 bases from J; junction bases left unmatched: 9. Germline lookup yields CDR1 DFQATT and CDR2 SNEGSKA (reference sequence). The CDR3 spans 14 residues. Individual cDNA molecules each carried unique molecular identifiers attached by the library. In the authors' methods: Samples held a median of around 100,000 TCRs, range roughly 20,000–700,000. TCRdb re-called the RACE reads through MiXCR, storing one row per CDR3 protein. These V and J calls are TCRdb output, not the study's own analysis. The profile shows about 77,000 distinct CDR3 sequences, about 9.2% of them singletons.

The clonotype was recovered from a female donor in good health. Some clones in this sample may be carry-over from other donors' samples. V gene TRBV20-1 combines with J gene TRBJ1-6; 8 bases match TRBD1. Sequenced input: whole blood. The CDR3 is CSASLGQGGSPLHF. The CDR3 coding sequence is TGCAGTGCTTCCCTTGGACAGGGAGGTTCACCCCTCCACTTT.